The present TCR beta chain was sequenced within a study of cytomegalovirus exposure and HLA in healthy donors. Trimming took off 0 bases at V and 5 bases at J, with 7 bases between the two ends. CDR3 size: 13 residues. The germline gives CDR1 SGHVS, CDR2 FNYEAQ. Method: immunoSEQ multiplex PCR; TCRdb's copy keeps in-frame clones and lacks some. The data show about 140,000 clones, about nine tenths seen once. The origin of this receptor is a man between 18 and 35 years old in good health and CMV-seronegative. The sample consisted of PBMCs. The rearrangement links TRBV7-6 to TRBJ1-1; D is undetermined. The CDR3 sequence is CASSLASITEAFF. The CDR3 coding sequence is TGTGCCAGCAGCTTAGCGTCTATTACTGAAGCTTTCTTT.